This record covers a single TCR beta chain. Its antigen remains undetermined. Base qualities are missing; no much larger clone stands one base away. The method was the immunoSEQ multiplex PCR assay. A mixture of 60 forward primers for TCR Vbeta segments and 13 reverse primers for TCR Jbeta segments was used in the multiplex PCR. A multiplex PCR assay on genomic DNA amplified the CDR3 region of rearranged TCR beta genes. Amplified TCR beta libraries were sequenced as 87-base-pair reads on the Illumina HiSeq System. Turning to the authors' computational methods: A later analysis tallied tens of millions of unique TCR beta chains across the 700 or so repertoires, and approximately 12 million of those chains were shared by two or more donors. Raw reads were error-corrected and collapsed into unique sequences by a nearest-neighbor algorithm in which closely related sequences were merged to remove PCR and sequencing errors. Alignment of CDR3 sequences to IMGT reference sequences was used to assign V, D and J gene segments. For a sequence to be retained, a match of at least six nucleotides to both a V gene segment and a J gene segment was required. Rearrangements were classified as productive when the CDR3 lacked stop codons and remained in frame with V and J, and all other rearrangements were classified as non-productive. Following IMGT convention, CDR3 was defined as the stretch from the second conserved V-encoded cysteine up to the conserved J-encoded phenylalanine. In an earlier analysis of 500 to 650 of the donors, sequences lacking an unambiguous match to a single V gene segment were excluded. An earlier analysis of 587 of the donors called V segments functional above 56.7% productive rearrangements and segregating when the between-donor standard deviation exceeded 5%. A statistical classification framework was built for diagnosing cytomegalovirus status from the catalog of TCR beta chain sequences. A later analysis assigned V and J genes by comparing TCR nucleotide sequences with IMGT/GENE-DB human TR gene sequences. The TCRdist pipeline was used in a later analysis to assign CDR3 sequences and most-parsimonious VDJ recombination scenarios. In a later analysis, each TCR beta chain was defined by its CDR3 amino acid sequence together with its V-gene family, and reads lacking a unique V-gene family were excluded. A later analysis removed 592 highly shared, low-generation-probability nucleotide sequences to deal with suspected cross-contamination and a sequencing artifact. For each public chain, a later analysis derived a clonal expansion index from normalized ranks of inferred template counts within each repertoire. In a later analysis, generation probabilities were computed with a VDJ recombination model fitted to out-of-frame rearrangements, and the resulting probabilities were checked against IGoR. Hypergeometric tests were used in a later analysis to score TCR-TCR, TCR-HLA and TCR-CMV co-occurrence, with a repertoire-size bias correction applied to the TCR pairs. To estimate false discovery rates, a later analysis permuted the HLA or CMV assignments 20 times. In a later analysis, co-occurring TCRs were grouped using DBSCAN, with TCRdist sequence similarity added in when clustering inside HLA-allele-positive subsets. Repertoires with fewer than 30,000 or more than 120,000 public chains were left out of co-occurrence clustering, as were four to six repertoires with anomalous nucleotide sharing. Sourced from immuneACCESS, this table was stored by TCRdb with only in-frame sequences that have V and J called. A share of the clones is absent; for the studies checked, an unresolved V gene accounts for under half, and the remainder has no known explanation. The V and J calls and clone size were taken over from that table, and D and trimming were inferred from the DNA. Recorded for this sample are roughly 200,000 clones; roughly 80% of them occurred a single time. The top ten clones comprise about 3.1% of the sample.

The cohort consisted of approximately 670 healthy bone marrow donors. At the time of sampling, every cohort member was nominally healthy, though immune exposures that went unrecorded were likely present. The donor was CMV seronegative and belonged to the group of 350 or so seronegative cohort members. A peripheral blood sample was provided by each donor, and peripheral blood mononuclear cells were used for TCR beta sequencing. The Qiagen DNeasy Blood Extraction Kit was used to extract genomic DNA from the blood cell samples. This specimen comes from a study of cytomegalovirus exposure and HLA in healthy donors (TCRdb year 2017). For the study in its entirety: An earlier analysis of roughly 610 of the donors reported 250 to 350 Gb of sequence data and 90 million to 120 million unique TCR beta sequences obtained from roughly 180 million T cells. A later analysis re-examined previously published TCR beta repertoires from hundreds of donors and added high-resolution HLA genotyping to investigate patterns of TCR occurrence. The study used immunosequencing to profile the T cell repertoires of approximately 640 subjects and linked those repertoires to cytomegalovirus serostatus. The number of typed donors differed by locus: about 629-640 for A, B, C, DRB1 and DQB1; roughly 510 for DQA1; around 610 for DPA1; and about 450 for DPB1. Besides the first cohort of 500 to 700 subjects, a separate validation cohort made up of over 100 different subjects was used. In an earlier analysis of several hundred of the donors, high-throughput TCR beta sequencing was used to judge whether each TCR beta V gene segment behaved as functional or pseudogenic. All discovery cohort repertoires had been generated using a single sequencing platform. High-throughput TCR immunosequencing, statistical association of individual TCRs with disease status, and machine learning were combined to predict cytomegalovirus infection status. An early release covering roughly 640 HLA-typed donors comprised 250 to 350 gigabases of sequencing data and around 85 million unique TCR sequences. Both class I and class II loci were covered by HLA typing, at four-digit resolution. Roughly five DR-DQ haplotypes were treated as single units for association and clustering because of strong linkage in the cohort. Donor age, sex, ethnicity and CMV serostatus were collected together with the repertoire data. The aim of the study was to test whether cataloging public T cell receptors could identify signatures of past pathogen exposure. In the later analysis, no new phenotypic data were used to find candidate immune exposures; instead, reliance was placed on TCR beta sequences and their occurrence across donors. Genome-wide SNP genotypes for about three fifths of the roughly 670 donors were used in a later genetic analysis, which treated that subset as a discovery cohort. Of the 350 to 400 genotyped donors, about 80% fell in the genetic ancestry cluster associated with self-reported Caucasian donors. Across some 400 genotyped donors of the cohort, an average of approximately 220,000 unique TCR beta nucleotide sequences per donor were sequenced, and approximately 17% of those sequences were non-productive.

The research as a whole found: In a later analysis, TCR association rates were found to vary across HLA loci, with the most associated TCRs seen for DRB1 alleles and the fewest for HLA-C alleles. When HLA alleles, especially DR and DQ, strongly co-occurred, attributing TCR associations to individual alleles was difficult. In vitro tests confirmed that a few of the cytomegalovirus-associated TCR beta chains recognize cytomegalovirus antigens. A later analysis associated about 16,000 TCR beta sequences with specific HLA alleles at a false discovery rate of 0.05. Several of the top co-occurrence clusters appeared to be linked to parvovirus B19, influenza, CMV and Epstein-Barr virus, according to a later analysis. The 87-base-pair reads could not distinguish some IMGT-functional V segments, including TRBV6-2 and TRBV6-3, so those segments were excluded. HLA typing was unavailable for some donors at each locus, so association tests used only the typed subset. Only TCR beta chains were sequenced in this cohort, and the absence of alpha or paired-chain data limited detectable features. While some public TCRs were present in many individuals, most TCR sequences turned up only very rarely across donors. Most CMV-associated TCR beta chains appeared to be HLA-restricted in a later analysis, and the HLA associations seemed to be driven largely by CMV exposure. An association between a missense DCLRE1C variant and V-gene and J-gene trimming of TCR beta chains was found in a later genetic analysis and replicated in an independent cohort. Because counts were too low, about 17 rarely observed V segments, including chromosome 9 orphons, were excluded from the earlier analysis of some 590 of the donors. In a later analysis, HLA-associated TCR beta chains showed more clonal expansion and lower generation probabilities than non-associated chains that were equally common. Presence/absence analyses assumed roughly uniform sequencing depth across donors, an assumption that may not hold. A further reported finding was that TCR beta sequences accurately predicted the HLA-A and HLA-B alleles for most subjects in the first cohort. It was suggested by the authors that the approach could potentially be generalized to other disease states and immunological phenotypes. Broadly in line with IMGT annotations, most TCR beta V segments showed up in productive rearrangements about 87% or about 30% of the time in an earlier analysis of 587 of the donors. In the study, some 160 TCR beta chains were listed as associated with cytomegalovirus. For the cohort, immune exposure information was limited to CMV serostatus. The classifier was reported to diagnose cytomegalovirus status with high specificity and sensitivity in both the original cohort and the validation cohort. A cluster of highly shared sequence variants was judged likely to represent a technical artifact of the sequencing pipeline. Correlated functional status among segregating V segments might be attributable to linkage disequilibrium, but an unknown experimental factor could not be ruled out. Compared with the roughly 700-donor mean, donors in an Asian-associated ancestry cluster had fewer N-insertions in productive TCRs, according to a later genetic analysis.

The germline V gene gives CDR1 as SGHRS and CDR2 as YFSETQ. Between the V and J ends, shortened by 4 bases and 3 bases respectively, the junction contains 9 bases. Its CDR3 holds 13 amino acids, cysteine through phenylalanine. The DNA shown is the 39-base CDR3, in frame from base 1. This TCR was recovered from a man aged 25-45 years in good health and CMV-seronegative. The sequence links TRBV5-1 to TRBJ2-3, and TRBD1 may be the D gene, going by 6 matching bases. The sequenced sample consisted of PBMCs. The DNA is as follows: TGCGCCAGCAGCCGAGACAGGACAGATACGCAGTATTTT. It encodes CASSRDRTDTQYF.